These 10 T cell receptor beta chains share one sample of origin, sequenced in a study of T cells in localized non-small cell lung cancer. Method: immunoSEQ multiplex PCR; TCRdb's copy keeps in-frame clones and lacks some. This sample has 100,000 to 150,000 clones, with roughly 90% found just once. Sequences were derived from peripheral blood, sampled before any cancer treatment. All receptors derive from a female donor older than 55 with stage I lung adenocarcinoma.

The J gene is TRBJ2-4, the V gene TRBV11-2, with D hard to call. Germline V CDR1 and CDR2: SGHAT, FQNNGV. The CDR3 is 16 amino acids. Trimming removed 1 base at V and 0 bases at J, with 10 bases between. The CDR3 is CASSLVPTVAKNIQYF. Written as DNA, the CDR3 is TGTGCCAGCAGCTTAGTCCCCACGGTAGCCAAAAACATTCAGTACTTC.

This chain links TRBV11-1 with TRBJ1-4; TRBD1 aligns across 8 bases. V shed 6 bases and J 2 bases; nucleotides not matched to a gene: 5. This CDR3 has 15 amino acids. CDR1 and CDR2 from the germline V gene are SGHAT and FQDESV (reference sequence). The CDR3 bases are TGTGCCAGCAGATCGACAGGGGCGACTAATGAAAAACTGTTTTTT. It yields the protein CASRSTGATNEKLFF.

This chain uses TRBV6-5 with TRBJ2-1, with D possibly TRBD1 on 6 matching bases. Trimming took off 5 bases at V and 3 bases at J, with 14 bases between the two ends. CDR3 length: 15 amino acids. Per the germline V gene, CDR1 is MNHEY and CDR2 is SVGAGI. CDR3 in amino acids: CASSATLGGYNEQFF. DNA of the CDR3: TGTGCCAGCAGTGCTACTCTAGGGGGCTACAATGAGCAGTTCTTC.

CDR3 DNA sequence: TGCAGCGTACGATTATCGGGTTCCTACGAGCAGTACTTC. As protein: CSVRLSGSYEQYF. V and J are TRBV29-1 and TRBJ2-7; D is undetermined. In germline, CDR1 is SQVTM, CDR2 ANQGSEA. V shed 6 bases and J shed 1 base, with 13 bases lying between them. The CDR3 loop spans 13 amino acids.

The V call is TRBV7-6, the J call TRBJ2-2; tentatively, D is TRBD2 (6 bases). CDR1 and CDR2 from the germline V gene are SGHVS and FNYEAQ. V was cut by 0 bases and J by 5 bases, with 13 bases left in between. The CDR3 length is 16 residues. CDR3 sequence (DNA): TGTGCCAGCAGCTTAGCTTCCCCAGGGAGGACCGGGGAGCTGTTTTTT. Translation gives CASSLASPGRTGELFF.

This clone was seen only once. The V and J genes are TRBV28 and TRBJ2-7; D might be TRBD2 (5 bases). Germline CDR1 reads MDHEN; CDR2 reads SYDVKM. This CDR3 region has 12 residues. Trimming shortened V by 3 bases and J by 4 bases, and 7 bases separated the two germline ends. The CDR3 loop reads CASSLGAYEQYF. The CDR3 coding sequence is TGTGCCAGCAGTTTGGGAGCATACGAGCAGTACTTC.

The V gene is TRBV5-1, the J gene TRBJ2-1; 9 nucleotides match TRBD1. The germline V gene encodes CDR1 SGHRS and CDR2 YFSETQ. Losses at the gene ends were 3 bases for V and 5 bases for J; bases not matched to a gene: 6. The length of the CDR3 is 15 residues. Written as DNA, the CDR3 is TGCGCCAGCAGCTCCACAGGGGGCCCTCACAATGAGCAGTTCTTC. Its protein is CASSSTGGPHNEQFF.

The chain joins TRBV2 to TRBJ2-7; D call uncertain. Germline loops: CDR1 SNHLY, CDR2 FYNNEI. The CDR3 is 12 residues long. Deletions cut 8 bases from V and 5 bases from J, with 13 bases between. CDR3 DNA sequence: TGTGCCAGCCGAACGGCCGGTAACGAGCAGTACTTC. This sequence encodes CASRTAGNEQYF.

The chain carries TRBV9 and TRBJ2-5, with D possibly matching TRBD2 (5 bases). V was pared by 0 bases and J by 5 bases, with 8 bases between. Germline values: CDR1 SGDLS, CDR2 YYNGEE. The CDR3 has 13 amino acids. CDR3 region: CASSVEGSETQYF. CDR3 sequence (DNA): TGTGCCAGCAGCGTAGAAGGGAGTGAGACCCAGTACTTC.

The chain carries TRBV9 and TRBJ1-2, with 7 bases lining up with TRBD1. The CDR3 has 15 residues. Germline CDR1 is SGDLS and CDR2 is YYNGEE. V dropped 4 bases and J dropped 2; count of bases not matched to a gene: 8. The CDR3: CASSLRQGGNYGYTF. In DNA form, the CDR3 reads TGTGCCAGCAGCTTAAGACAGGGTGGCAACTATGGCTACACCTTC.